The 6 T cell receptor beta chains below were found in one sample sequenced in a study of cytomegalovirus exposure and HLA in healthy donors. PCR used 60 Vbeta primers and 13 Jbeta primers. Assay: immunoSEQ multiplex PCR; the TCRdb copy retains only in-frame clones and omits some. The table lists approximately 130,000 clones, 65% to 80% of them singletons, with less than 2% in the top ten. The specimen sequenced was PBMCs. The receptors derive from a woman aged 35 to 49 in good health and CMV-seronegative.

The gene calls are TRBV11-3 and TRBJ2-3, with TRBD2 identical over 14 bases. Germline loops: CDR1 SGHNT, CDR2 YENEEA. V trimming: 4 bases; J trimming: 6 bases; junction bases outside the gene matches: 15. The CDR3 sequence is 19 residues long. Here the CDR3 reads CASSSPTRGLAGVSDTQYF. The CDR3 DNA reads as TGTGCCAGCAGCTCTCCTACAAGGGGACTAGCGGGAGTTTCGGATACGCAGTATTTT.

V is TRBV15 and J is TRBJ1-3; the D is unclear. The CDR3 runs 15 residues. Germline V gene data show CDR1 as LNHNV and CDR2 as YYDKDF (reference sequence). Between the trimmed V and J ends, which lost 3 bases and 4 bases, there was a span of 13 bases. CDR3 sequence: CATSRSLPPGNTIYF. The CDR3 coding sequence is TGTGCCACCAGCAGGTCCCTACCGCCGGGAAACACCATATATTTT.

Only one count was recorded for this clone. The chain recombines TRBV7-2 with TRBJ2-1; 7 bases are shared with TRBD2. J gave up 6 bases and V 5 bases, and 7 bases lay outside the gene matches. CDR1 is SGHTA and CDR2 is FQGNSA in the germline V gene. CDR3 size: 14 residues. The CDR3 here is CASSPGLTLNEQFF. CDR3 DNA: TGTGCCAGCAGCCCGGGACTAACCCTCAATGAGCAGTTCTTC.

The chain carries TRBV7-3 and TRBJ2-1; the match to TRBD1 covers 9 bases. Germline V gene data show CDR1 as SGHTA and CDR2 as FQGTGA. The CDR3 runs 15 residues. V lost 6 bases, J lost 2 bases, and 5 bases stayed unmatched. The CDR3 sequence: CASSSGTGTYNEQFF. The CDR3 DNA follows: TGTGCCAGCAGTTCCGGGACAGGGACCTACAATGAGCAGTTCTTC.

The V and J genes are TRBV9 and TRBJ2-2; D not resolved. CDR1 and CDR2 from the germline V gene are SGDLS and YYNGEE. V lost 4 bases, J lost 4 bases, and 8 bases lay in between. The CDR3 length is 13 residues. In DNA, the CDR3 is TGTGCCAGCAGCCCCCCCCGCACCGGGGAGCTGTTTTTT. As protein: CASSPPRTGELFF.

The J gene is TRBJ2-7, the V gene TRBV7-9, with D perhaps matching TRBD2 (6 bases). CDR1 and CDR2 from the germline V gene are SEHNR and FQNEAQ (reference sequence). The CDR3 has 13 amino acids. V was cut by 2 bases and J by 5 bases, with 10 bases left in between. CDR3 sequence: CASSLFGGDEQYF. CDR3 DNA: TGTGCCAGCAGCTTATTCGGGGGAGACGAGCAGTACTTC. The whole variable domain, filled in from reference TRBV7-9 and TRBJ2-7, reads DTGVSQNPRHKITKRGQNVTFRCDPISEHNRLYWYRQTLGQGPEFLTYFQNEAQLEKSRLLSDRFSAERPKGSFSTLEIQRTEQGDSAMYLCASSLFGGDEQYFGPGTRLTVT.